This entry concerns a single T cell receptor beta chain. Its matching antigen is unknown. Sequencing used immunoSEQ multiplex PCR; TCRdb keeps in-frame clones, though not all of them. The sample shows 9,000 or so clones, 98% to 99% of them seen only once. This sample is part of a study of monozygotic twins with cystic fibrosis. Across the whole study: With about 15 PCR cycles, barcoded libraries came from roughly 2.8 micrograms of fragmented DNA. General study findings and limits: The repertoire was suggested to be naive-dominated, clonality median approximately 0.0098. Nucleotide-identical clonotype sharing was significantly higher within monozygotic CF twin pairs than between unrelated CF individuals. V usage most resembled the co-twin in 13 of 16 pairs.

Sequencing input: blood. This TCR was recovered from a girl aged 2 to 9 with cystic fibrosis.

The CDR3 protein is CASSEGGRGGVNIQYF. The CDR3, as DNA: TGTGCCAGCAGTGAAGGCGGCAGGGGGGGCGTTAACATTCAGTACTTC. The gene calls are TRBV2 and TRBJ2-4; D may match TRBD1 or TRBD2 (7 bases each). Germline CDR1 reads SNHLY; CDR2 reads FYNNEI. The CDR3 is 16 residues long. With 1 base removed from V and 7 bases from J, the gap between germline ends came to 17 bases.